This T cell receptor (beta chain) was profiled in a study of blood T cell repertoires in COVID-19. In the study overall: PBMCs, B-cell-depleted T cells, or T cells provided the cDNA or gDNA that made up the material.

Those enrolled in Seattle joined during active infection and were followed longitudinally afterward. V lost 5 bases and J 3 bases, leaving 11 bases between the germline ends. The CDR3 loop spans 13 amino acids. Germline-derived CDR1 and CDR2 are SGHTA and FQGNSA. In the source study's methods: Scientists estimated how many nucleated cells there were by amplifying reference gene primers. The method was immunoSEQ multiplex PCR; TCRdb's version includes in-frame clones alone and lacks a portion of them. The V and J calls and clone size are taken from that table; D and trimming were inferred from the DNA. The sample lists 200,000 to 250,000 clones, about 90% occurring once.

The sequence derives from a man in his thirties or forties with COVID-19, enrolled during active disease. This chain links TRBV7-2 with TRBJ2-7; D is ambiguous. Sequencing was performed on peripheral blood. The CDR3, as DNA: TGTGCCAGCAGCCCGAGTCCGGTCTACGAGCAGTACTTC. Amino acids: CASSPSPVYEQYF.